This T cell receptor (beta chain) was retrieved from a study of control samples from healthy donors and cancer patients. CDR1 is MNHEY, CDR2 SVGAGI, per germline. Trimming pared 6 bases from V and 9 bases from J, leaving 14 bases between. The CDR3 contains 12 residues. Libraries were prepared by immunoSEQ multiplex PCR; TCRdb keeps only in-frame clonotypes and omits some of them. The table lists around 130,000 clones, 89% of them singletons. The chain combines TRBV6-5 with TRBJ1-1, with D perhaps matching TRBD1 (6 bases). Input material: blood. The source of this sequence is a man aged 45 to 65 in good health. CDR3 region: CASRTGTFKAFF. As DNA, the CDR3 is TGTGCCAGCAGAACAGGGACCTTCAAAGCTTTCTTT.